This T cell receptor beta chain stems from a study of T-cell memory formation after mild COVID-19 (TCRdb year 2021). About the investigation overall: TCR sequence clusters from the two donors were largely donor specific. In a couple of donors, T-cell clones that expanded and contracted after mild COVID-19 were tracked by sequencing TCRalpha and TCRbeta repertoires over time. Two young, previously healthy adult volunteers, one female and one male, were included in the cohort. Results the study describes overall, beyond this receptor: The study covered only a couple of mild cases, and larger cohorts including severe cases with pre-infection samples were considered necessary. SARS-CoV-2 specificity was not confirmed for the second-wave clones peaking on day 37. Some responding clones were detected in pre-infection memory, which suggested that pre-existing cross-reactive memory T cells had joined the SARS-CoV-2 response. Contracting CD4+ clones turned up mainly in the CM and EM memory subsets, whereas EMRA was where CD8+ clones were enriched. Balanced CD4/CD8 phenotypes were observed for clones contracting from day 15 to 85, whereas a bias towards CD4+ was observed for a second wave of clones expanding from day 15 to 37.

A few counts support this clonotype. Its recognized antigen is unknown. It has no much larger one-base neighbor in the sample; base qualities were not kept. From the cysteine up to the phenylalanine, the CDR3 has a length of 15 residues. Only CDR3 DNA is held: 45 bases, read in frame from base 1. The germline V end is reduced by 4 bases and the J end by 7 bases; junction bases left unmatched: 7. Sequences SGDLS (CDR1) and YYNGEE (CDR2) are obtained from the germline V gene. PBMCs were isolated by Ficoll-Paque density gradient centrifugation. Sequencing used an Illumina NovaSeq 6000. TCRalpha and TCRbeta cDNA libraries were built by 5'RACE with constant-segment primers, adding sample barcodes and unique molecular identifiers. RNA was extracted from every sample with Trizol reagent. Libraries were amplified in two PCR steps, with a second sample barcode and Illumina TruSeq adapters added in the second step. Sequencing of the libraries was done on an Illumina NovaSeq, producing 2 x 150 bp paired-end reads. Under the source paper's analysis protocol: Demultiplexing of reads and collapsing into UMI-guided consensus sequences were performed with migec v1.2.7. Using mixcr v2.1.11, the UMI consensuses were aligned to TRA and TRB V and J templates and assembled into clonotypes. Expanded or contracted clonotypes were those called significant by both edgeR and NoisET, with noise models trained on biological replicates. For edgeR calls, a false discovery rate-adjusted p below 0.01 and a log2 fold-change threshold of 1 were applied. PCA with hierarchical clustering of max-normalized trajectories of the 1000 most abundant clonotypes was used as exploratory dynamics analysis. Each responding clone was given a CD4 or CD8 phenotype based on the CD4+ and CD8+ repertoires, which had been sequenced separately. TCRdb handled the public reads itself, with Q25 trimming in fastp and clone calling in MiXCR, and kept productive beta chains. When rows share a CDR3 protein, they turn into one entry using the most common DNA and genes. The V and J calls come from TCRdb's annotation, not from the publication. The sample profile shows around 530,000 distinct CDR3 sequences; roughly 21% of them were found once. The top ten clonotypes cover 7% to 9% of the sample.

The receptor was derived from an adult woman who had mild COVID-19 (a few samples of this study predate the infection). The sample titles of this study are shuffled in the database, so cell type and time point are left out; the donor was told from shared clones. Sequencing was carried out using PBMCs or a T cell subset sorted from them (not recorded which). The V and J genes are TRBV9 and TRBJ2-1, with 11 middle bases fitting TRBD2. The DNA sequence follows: TGTGCCAGCAGCCCTACTAGCGGGAGTGGGAATGAGCAGTTCTTC. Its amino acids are CASSPTSGSGNEQFF.